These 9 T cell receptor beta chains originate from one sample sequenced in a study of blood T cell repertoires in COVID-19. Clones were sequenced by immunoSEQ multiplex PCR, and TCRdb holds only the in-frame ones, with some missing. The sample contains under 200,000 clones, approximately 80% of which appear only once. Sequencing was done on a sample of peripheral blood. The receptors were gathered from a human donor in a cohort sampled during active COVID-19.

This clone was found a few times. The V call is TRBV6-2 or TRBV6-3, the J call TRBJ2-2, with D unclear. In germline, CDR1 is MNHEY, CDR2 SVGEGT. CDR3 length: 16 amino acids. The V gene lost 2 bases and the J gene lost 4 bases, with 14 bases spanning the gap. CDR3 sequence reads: CASSYPKGRVTGELFF. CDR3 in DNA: TGTGCCAGCAGTTACCCGAAAGGTCGGGTCACCGGGGAGCTGTTTTTT.

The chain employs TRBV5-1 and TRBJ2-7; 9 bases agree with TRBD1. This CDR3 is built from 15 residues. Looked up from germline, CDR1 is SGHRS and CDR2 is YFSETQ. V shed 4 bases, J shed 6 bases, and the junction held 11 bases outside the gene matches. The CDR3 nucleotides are TGCGCCAGCAGCACCTCCGGGACAGGGACATCCGAGCAGTACTTC. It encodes CASSTSGTGTSEQYF.

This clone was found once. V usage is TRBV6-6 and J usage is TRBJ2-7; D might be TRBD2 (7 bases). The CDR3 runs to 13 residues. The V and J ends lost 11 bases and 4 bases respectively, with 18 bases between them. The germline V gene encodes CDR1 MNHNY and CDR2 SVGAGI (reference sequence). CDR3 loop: CAGGAREGYEQYF. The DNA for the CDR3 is TGTGCCGGGGGGGCCAGGGAGGGTTACGAGCAGTACTTC.

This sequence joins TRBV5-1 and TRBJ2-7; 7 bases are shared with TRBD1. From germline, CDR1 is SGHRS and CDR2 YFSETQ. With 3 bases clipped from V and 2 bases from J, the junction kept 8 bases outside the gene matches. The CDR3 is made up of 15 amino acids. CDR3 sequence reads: CASSSLTGTTYEQYF. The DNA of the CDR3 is TGCGCCAGCAGCTCACTGACAGGGACGACCTACGAGCAGTACTTC.

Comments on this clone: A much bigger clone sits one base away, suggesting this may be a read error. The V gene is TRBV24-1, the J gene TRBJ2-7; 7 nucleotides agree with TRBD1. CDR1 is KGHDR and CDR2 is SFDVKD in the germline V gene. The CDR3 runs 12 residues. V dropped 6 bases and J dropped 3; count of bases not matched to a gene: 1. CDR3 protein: CATSSGGYEQYF. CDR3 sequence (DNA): TGTGCCACCAGTTCAGGGGGCTACGAGCAGTACTTC.

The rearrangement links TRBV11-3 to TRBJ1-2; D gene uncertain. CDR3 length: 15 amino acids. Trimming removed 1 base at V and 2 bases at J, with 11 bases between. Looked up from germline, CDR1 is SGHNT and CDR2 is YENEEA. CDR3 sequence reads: CASSLARAGNYGYTF. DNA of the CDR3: TGTGCCAGCAGCTTAGCGAGGGCGGGAAACTATGGCTACACCTTC.

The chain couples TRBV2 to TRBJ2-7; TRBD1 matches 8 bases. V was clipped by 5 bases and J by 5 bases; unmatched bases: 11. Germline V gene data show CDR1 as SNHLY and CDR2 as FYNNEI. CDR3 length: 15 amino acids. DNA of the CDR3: TGTGCCAGCAGTATAGGACAGGGAAGTGTAAACGAGCAGTACTTC. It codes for CASSIGQGSVNEQYF.

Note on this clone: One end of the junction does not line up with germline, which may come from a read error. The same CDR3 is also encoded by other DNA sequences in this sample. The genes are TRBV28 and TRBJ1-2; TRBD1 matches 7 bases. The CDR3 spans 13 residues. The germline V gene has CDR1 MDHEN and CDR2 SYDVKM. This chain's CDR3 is CASSLTGNYGYTF. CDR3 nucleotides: TGTGCCAGCAGTTTGACAGGGAACTATGGCTACACCTTT.

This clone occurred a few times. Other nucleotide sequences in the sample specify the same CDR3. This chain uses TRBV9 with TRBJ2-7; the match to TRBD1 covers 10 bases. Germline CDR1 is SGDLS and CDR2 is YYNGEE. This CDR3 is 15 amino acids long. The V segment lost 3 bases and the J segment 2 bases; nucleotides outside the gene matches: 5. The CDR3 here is CASSGGQGVTYEQYF. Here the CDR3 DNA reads TGTGCCAGCAGCGGTGGACAGGGGGTGACCTACGAGCAGTACTTC.